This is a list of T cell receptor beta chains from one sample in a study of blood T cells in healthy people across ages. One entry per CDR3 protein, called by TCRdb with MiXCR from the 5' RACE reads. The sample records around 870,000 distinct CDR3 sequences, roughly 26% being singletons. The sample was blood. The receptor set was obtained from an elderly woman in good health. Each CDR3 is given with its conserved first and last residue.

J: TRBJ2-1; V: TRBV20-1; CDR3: CSVGGTHEQFF
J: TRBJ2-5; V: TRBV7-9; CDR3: CASSLDGTRRETQYF
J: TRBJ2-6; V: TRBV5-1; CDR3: CASSERNSGANILTF
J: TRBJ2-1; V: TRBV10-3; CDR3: CAISQGLGRNEQFF
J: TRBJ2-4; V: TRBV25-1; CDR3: CASSDSGFPLAKNIQYF
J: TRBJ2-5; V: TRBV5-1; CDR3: CASSLDWAVMETQYF
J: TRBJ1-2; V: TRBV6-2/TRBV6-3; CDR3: CASSSDRGLRYGDTF
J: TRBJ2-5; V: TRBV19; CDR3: CASSIRETQYF
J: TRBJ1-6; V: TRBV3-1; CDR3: CASRPGGENSPLHF
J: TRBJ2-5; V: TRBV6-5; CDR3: CASSYQGQETQYF
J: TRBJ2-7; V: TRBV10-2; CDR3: CASSEGQGGYEQYF
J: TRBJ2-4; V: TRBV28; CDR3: CASSLYRLLAKNIQYF
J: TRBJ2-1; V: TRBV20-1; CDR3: CSAQTRDRGQNYNELFF
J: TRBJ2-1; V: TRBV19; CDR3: CASSEGLQTSYNEQFF
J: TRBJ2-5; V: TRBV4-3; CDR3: CASSQVASASGRVETQYF
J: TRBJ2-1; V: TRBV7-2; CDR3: CASSLSTSGGLLYNEQFF
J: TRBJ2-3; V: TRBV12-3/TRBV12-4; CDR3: CASSFVRGDTEYF
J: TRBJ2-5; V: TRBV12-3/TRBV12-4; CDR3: CASSSRDRVSETQYF
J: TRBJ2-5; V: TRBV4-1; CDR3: CASSQVGVSNEQYF
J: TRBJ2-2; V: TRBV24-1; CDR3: CATSDPSVGTGELFF
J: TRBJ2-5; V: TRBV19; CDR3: CASSMGRDGETQYF
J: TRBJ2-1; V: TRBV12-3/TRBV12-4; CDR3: CAIQAIGTNNEQFF